This T cell receptor beta chain was identified during a study of CD8 T cells in ankylosing spondylitis. Regarding the study as a whole: Within matched ankylosing spondylitis synovial fluid, disease-linked clones were reportedly significantly enriched. Disease-associated clonotypes exhibited CD8+ identity and were relatively infrequent in peripheral blood.

Quantitative 5'-RACE with molecular barcodes generated TCR beta libraries. One entry per CDR3 protein, called by TCRdb with MiXCR from the 5' RACE reads. The data show under 200,000 distinct CDR3 sequences, 8.5% to 10% seen once. This CDR3 has 14 residues. Between the trimmed V and J ends, which lost 0 bases and 6 bases, there was a span of 11 bases. Germline CDR1 LGHDT, CDR2 YNNKEL (reference sequence). This clonotype was counted only a few times. The antigen remains unidentified. Sequencing was performed on blood, either unsorted or a sorted T cell fraction (not recorded which). The chain uses TRBV3-1 and TRBJ1-2, with D uncertain. The TCR was taken from a female donor with ankylosing spondylitis or in good health (not recorded which). The CDR3 sequence is CASSQELGLDGYTF. CDR3 sequence (DNA): TGTGCCAGCAGCCAAGAATTGGGTCTTGATGGCTACACCTTC.